These 16 T cell receptor beta chains share one sample of origin, sequenced in a study of neurological immune-mediated disorders. TCRdb itself ran the 5' RACE reads through MiXCR, one entry per CDR3 protein. The data hold around 25,000 distinct CDR3 sequences, with over 2% observed a single time. Sequences were obtained from PBMCs. These TCRs come from a woman in her forties or fifties with multiple sclerosis.

The table lists this clonotype with many counts. The chain recombines TRBV5-1 with TRBJ2-1; tentative D call: TRBD1 (6 bases). Germline V gene sequence: CDR1 SGHRS, CDR2 YFSETQ. V was cut by 4 bases and J by 7 bases, with 15 bases left in between. The CDR3 has 14 amino acids. The CDR3 bases are TGCGCCAGCAGCCTTCTCCCTCAGGGGAATGAGCAGTTCTTC. This encodes CASSLLPQGNEQFF.

This clonotype has a handful of counts. The chain couples TRBV18 to TRBJ1-5; D is unresolved. Germline CDR1 is KGHSH and CDR2 is LQKENI. The CDR3 consists of 14 residues. Trimming stripped 3 bases from V and 4 bases from J, with 10 bases between. The CDR3 is CASSPDRGNQPQHF. For the CDR3, the DNA is TGTGCCAGCTCACCCGATAGAGGAAATCAGCCCCAGCATTTT. Variable domain in full (rest from reference TRBV18 and TRBJ1-5): NAGVMQNPRHLVRRRGQEARLRCSPMKGHSHVYWYRQLPEEGLKFMVYLQKENIIDESGMPKERFSAEFPKEGPSILRIQQVVRGDSAAYFCASSPDRGNQPQHFGDGTRLSIL.

In its sample, this clonotype was seen many times. The chain joins TRBV7-2 to TRBJ2-3, with D possibly being TRBD2 (5 bases). Looked up from germline, CDR1 is SGHTA and CDR2 is FQGNSA. V was trimmed by 1 base and J by 1 base, leaving 9 bases between them. CDR3 length equals 15 residues. The CDR3 DNA is TGTGCCAGCAGCTTAGAGGGCGGGCGCACAGATACGCAGTATTTT. Its protein product is CASSLEGGRTDTQYF. Full variable domain (rest looked up from reference TRBV7-2 and TRBJ2-3): GAGVSQSPSNKVTEKGKDVELRCDPISGHTALYWYRQSLGQGLEFLIYFQGNSAPDKSGLPSDRFSAERTGGSVSTLTIQRTQQEDSAVYLCASSLEGGRTDTQYFGPGTRLTVL.

This clonotype was detected ten times or more. V is TRBV20-1 and J is TRBJ2-1, with TRBD2 identical over 10 bases. With V trimmed by 3 bases and J by 8 bases, 10 bases remained unmatched. The CDR3 covers 15 residues. Germline CDR1 and CDR2: DFQATT and SNEGSKA (reference sequence). This chain's CDR3 is CSASSSGRAGDEQFF. For the CDR3, the DNA is TGCAGTGCTAGTTCAAGCGGGAGGGCCGGGGATGAGCAGTTCTTC.

This clonotype has a count of ten or more. The V call is TRBV5-1, the J call TRBJ2-2; 13 positions match TRBD2. This CDR3 has 15 amino acids. The germline gives CDR1 SGHRS, CDR2 YFSETQ. The V gene end was trimmed by 6 bases and the J gene end by 5 bases; junction bases not matched to a gene: 4. DNA of the CDR3: TGCGCCAGCACGGGACTAGCGGGACGTACCGGGGAGCTGTTTTTT. Protein sequence: CASTGLAGRTGELFF.

There are many counts of this clonotype. V and J are TRBV19 and TRBJ2-3, with D unclear. The CDR3 is 13 residues long. Between the trimmed V and J ends, which lost 1 base and 3 bases, there was a span of 5 bases. Germline V gives CDR1 LNHDA, CDR2 SQIVND (reference sequence). In DNA form, the CDR3 reads TGTGCCAGTAGTATAGGGGGAACAGATACGCAGTATTTT. It is translated as CASSIGGTDTQYF.

In this sample, this clonotype turned up many times. The chain is built from TRBV7-9 and TRBJ1-5, with D perhaps TRBD1 (6 bases). Germline V gene lookup returns CDR1 SEHNR and CDR2 FQNEAQ (reference sequence). This CDR3 is 14 amino acids long. V was pared by 1 base and J by 2 bases, with 6 bases between. CDR3 coding DNA: TGTGCCAGCAGCTTAGGACAGGGCAATCAGCCCCAGCATTTT. Protein product: CASSLGQGNQPQHF.

This clonotype was seen only a few times. The rearrangement joins TRBV5-1 to TRBJ2-1, with TRBD1 identical over 10 bases. Losses at the gene ends were 4 bases for V and 7 bases for J; bases not matched to a gene: 5. This CDR3 is 14 amino acids long. Per germline, CDR1 SGHRS and CDR2 YFSETQ. The CDR3 spells CASSPGQGRNEQFF. CDR3 nucleotide sequence: TGCGCCAGCAGCCCGGGACAGGGGAGGAATGAGCAGTTCTTC.

This clonotype was picked up many times. The CDR3 bases are TGCGCCAGCAGCTTTGGTTCAGGATTGAAGGAAAAACTGTTTTTT. Translation gives CASSFGSGLKEKLFF. The chain is built from TRBV5-1 and TRBJ1-4; D call uncertain. V was clipped by 2 bases and J by 8 bases, with 16 bases between them. CDR1 and CDR2 from the germline V gene are SGHRS and YFSETQ. This CDR3 contains 15 residues.

This chain joins TRBV12-3 or TRBV12-4 and TRBJ1-1; D perhaps matches TRBD1 (6 bases). V shed 3 bases and J shed 5 bases, with 16 bases lying between them. The CDR3 has 15 amino acids. CDR3 sequence: CASSFGGAGGTEAFF. The CDR3 region has the DNA TGTGCCAGCAGTTTTGGGGGGGCAGGAGGGACTGAAGCTTTCTTT.

At least ten counts were recorded for this clonotype. The chain links TRBV12-3 or TRBV12-4 to TRBJ1-1; the match to TRBD1 covers 10 bases. Germline trimming cut 3 bases from V and 14 bases from J; bases unmatched to any gene: 6. The CDR3 is 12 residues long. CDR3: CASSFTGTGAFF. The DNA of the CDR3 is TGTGCCAGCAGTTTCACCGGGACAGGGGCCTTCTTT.

This clonotype was seen more than once but under ten times. The chain couples TRBV29-1 to TRBJ2-5; D may match TRBD1 or TRBD2 (5 bases each). Deletions cut 4 bases from V and 5 bases from J, with 8 bases between. Germline V gene sequence: CDR1 SQVTM, CDR2 ANQGSEA. The CDR3 runs to 11 residues. CDR3 DNA: TGCAGCGTTGGAGGGGTGGAGACCCAGTACTTC. Its translation: CSVGGVETQYF.

This clonotype appeared many times. This chain connects TRBV9 to TRBJ2-3; D might be TRBD1 or TRBD2, each matching 6 bases. Looked up from germline, CDR1 is SGDLS and CDR2 is YYNGEE. V gave up 2 bases and J gave up 4 bases, with 11 bases separating them. This CDR3 is built from 14 residues. This chain's CDR3 is CASSVTGRSDTQYF. The CDR3 DNA is TGTGCCAGCAGCGTTACAGGGAGGTCAGATACGCAGTATTTT.

This clonotype appeared many times. The chain has TRBV9 and TRBJ2-7; possibly TRBD2 for D (5 bases). The CDR3 spans 14 residues. Trimming stripped 2 bases from V and 2 bases from J, with 11 bases between. CDR1 and CDR2 from the germline V gene are SGDLS and YYNGEE. The CDR3 here is CASSVRPGTYEQYF. The CDR3 DNA is TGTGCCAGCAGCGTCAGGCCGGGAACCTACGAGCAGTACTTC.

The sample holds many counts of this clonotype. The chain recombines TRBV5-1 with TRBJ1-1; 7 bases line up with TRBD1. Germline CDR1 is SGHRS and CDR2 is YFSETQ. The CDR3 loop spans 14 amino acids. J was trimmed by 1 base and V by 7 bases; bases with no gene match: 7. CDR3 in amino acids: CASGPGTENTEAFF. The DNA of the CDR3 is TGCGCCAGCGGTCCCGGGACAGAGAACACTGAAGCTTTCTTT.

Many counts were recorded for this clonotype. The rearrangement links TRBV9 to TRBJ2-5; D is possibly TRBD1 (5 bases). The V and J ends lost 1 base and 0 bases respectively, with 7 bases between them. Germline assignment: CDR1 SGDLS and CDR2 YYNGEE. The CDR3 has 14 amino acids. CDR3: CASSVTGYQETQYF. CDR3 sequence (DNA): TGTGCCAGCAGCGTAACAGGCTACCAAGAGACCCAGTACTTC.